The count of the clone carrying this TCR beta chain is one. The antigen is not known. The identical CDR3 is also encoded by other nucleotide sequences in the sample. These data come from a study of T cells in narcolepsy. Germline lookup yields CDR1 MDHEN and CDR2 SYDVKM. V was shortened by 6 bases and J by 6 bases, with 21 bases between the two germline ends. The CDR3 totals 15 residues. Repertoires were generated with immunoSEQ multiplex PCR, while TCRdb's copy carries only in-frame clones and drops some. The sample includes about 27,000 clones, 79% of them seen just once. Overall study results and limits: Autoreactive HCRT-specific and TRIB2-specific clonotypes were marked in same-patient CSF-versus-blood CD4+ comparisons. In some patient and control memory CD4+ samples, autoreactive clones were absent.

The sequence was obtained from a human donor in good health. Sequenced sample: memory (CD45RA-) CD4+ T cells from blood. This sequence joins TRBV28 and TRBJ2-7; the D call may be TRBD1 or TRBD2 (5 bases each). The CDR3 reads CASSPPGTGLGEQYF. The CDR3, as DNA: TGTGCCAGCAGCCCCCCCGGGACGGGCTTGGGCGAGCAGTACTTC.